Sequencing of this T cell receptor (beta chain) was carried out in a study of blood T cells in healthy people across ages. Germline V gives CDR1 SGHTA, CDR2 FQGNSA. There are 14 residues in the CDR3. V shed 5 bases and J shed 0 bases, with 8 bases lying between them. The second PCR ran roughly 7 to 11 cycles with a sample-barcoded 5' primer and J-beta primers. Every molecule of cDNA carried a tag from a template-switch adaptor with 12 random nucleotides. TCRdb fed the 5' RACE reads into MiXCR, producing one record per CDR3 protein. Of hundreds of thousands of distinct CDR3 sequences in the sample, about 25% were seen once. These data also featured in a second study, about T cells of mothers and their children.

The sample comprised blood. The sequence derives from a boy between 10 and 17 years old in good health. The V and J genes are TRBV7-2 and TRBJ2-4; no reliable D call. CDR3 sequence reads: CASSHDLAKNIQYF. The CDR3 region has the DNA TGTGCCAGCAGCCACGACCTAGCCAAAAACATTCAGTACTTC.